The 18 T cell receptor beta chains reported below all come from one sample, sequenced in a study of post-analysis software for immune sequencing data (dated by TCRdb to between 2015 and 2016). Beyond this particular receptor, the publication reports: Significantly higher frequencies in patients than in controls were found for several TRBV segments, including TRBV5-6, TRBV5-1 and TRBV20-1.

These receptors lack a known antigen. The library was obtained by PCR. This sample was sequenced with an Illumina HiSeq 2500. To reduce PCR and sequencing biases, unique molecular identifiers were incorporated into the TCR beta cDNA libraries. TCRdb reworked the public reads: Q25 trimming with fastp, MiXCR clone assembly, productive beta chains retained. Every entry covers one CDR3 protein and lists the most common genes and DNA from its rows. The sample table shows fewer than 850,000 distinct CDR3 sequences, and around 46% are seen once. The ten largest clones capture 4.9% of the sample. The sequenced sample was blood. The receptors shown here come from a girl aged 10-17 years with multiple sclerosis.

This clonotype turned up a few times. The chain links TRBV3-1 to TRBJ2-3; the match to TRBD2 covers 11 bases. With V trimmed by 0 bases and J by 2 bases, 4 bases remained unmatched. In germline, CDR1 is LGHDT, CDR2 YNNKEL (reference sequence). This CDR3 has 17 residues. The CDR3 loop is CASSQDSGRDLTDTQYF. The CDR3, as DNA: TGTGCCAGCAGCCAAGATAGCGGGAGGGACCTCACAGATACGCAGTATTTT.

The chain couples TRBV7-3 to TRBJ2-2; maybe TRBD2 (5 bases). The CDR3 extends over 16 amino acids. Germline CDR1 reads SGHTA; CDR2 reads FQGTGA. Trimming cost V 4 bases and J 2 bases, with 14 bases left between them. The CDR3 loop is CASSSASGINTGELFF. DNA for the CDR3: TGTGCCAGCAGCTCGGCCTCCGGGATTAACACCGGGGAGCTGTTTTTT.

V is TRBV6-5 and J is TRBJ2-7; perhaps TRBD2 as D (6 bases). Germline assignment: CDR1 MNHEY and CDR2 SVGAGI. The V gene lost 8 bases and the J gene lost 5 bases, with 16 bases spanning the gap. The CDR3 is 13 residues long. CDR3 loop: CASGWGERDEQYF. The CDR3 DNA sequence: TGTGCCAGCGGCTGGGGGGAGAGAGACGAGCAGTACTTC.

In regard to this clonotype: A much larger clone differs from this one at a single base, so this may be a read error. The rearrangement uses TRBV9 and TRBJ2-5; TRBD2 matches at 8 bases. V dropped 4 bases and J dropped 11; count of bases not matched to a gene: 7. The CDR3 runs 12 residues. Germline V gene sequence: CDR1 SGDLS, CDR2 YYNGEE. The CDR3 here is CASSRTSLEQYF. DNA of the CDR3: TGTGCCAGCAGCCGGACTAGCTTGGAGCAGTACTTC.

The V and J genes are TRBV2 and TRBJ2-5, with D possibly TRBD1 on 5 matching bases. The closer fit of TRBJ2-7 to the DNA end suggests the J call may be wrong. The CDR3 sequence is 14 residues long. CDR1 SNHLY and CDR2 FYNNEI come from the germline V gene. This CDR3 reads CASNTQGTAYEQYF. The CDR3 nucleotides read TGTGCCAGCAATACTCAGGGAACAGCCTACGAGCAGTACTTC.

This rearrangement joins TRBV29-1 to TRBJ1-4; D unresolved. Germline-derived CDR1 and CDR2 are SQVTM and ANQGSEA. The CDR3 is made up of 13 amino acids. V lost 4 bases and J lost 6, with 12 bases in between. CDR3 bases: TGCAGCGTTGTGGTCGGTTCGGATGAAAAACTGTTTTTT. This gives the protein CSVVVGSDEKLFF.

The chain recombines TRBV10-3 with TRBJ2-2; 10 nucleotides match TRBD2. This CDR3 is 15 amino acids long. The V gene end was trimmed by 5 bases and the J gene end by 0 bases; junction bases not matched to a gene: 0. Germline-derived CDR1 and CDR2 are ENHRY and SYGVKD. The CDR3 here is CAISTSGANTGELFF. In nucleotides, the CDR3 is TGTGCCATCAGTACTAGCGGGGCGAACACCGGGGAGCTGTTTTTT.

This chain links TRBV10-3 with TRBJ2-7; maybe TRBD1 (6 bases). V was clipped by 0 bases and J by 4 bases, with 13 bases between them. The CDR3 has 15 residues. Germline-derived CDR1 and CDR2 are ENHRY and SYGVKD. CDR3 sequence: CAISESRVQGYEQYF. CDR3 bases: TGTGCCATCAGTGAGTCGAGGGTACAGGGTTACGAGCAGTACTTC.

This chain connects TRBV29-1 to TRBJ2-1; the match to TRBD2 covers 12 bases. This CDR3 has 13 amino acids. The trim removed 5 bases at V and 10 bases at J, leaving 6 bases unmatched. Germline values: CDR1 SQVTM, CDR2 ANQGSEA. CDR3 sequence reads: CSVRLAGAREQFF. In nucleotides, the CDR3 is TGCAGCGTTCGACTAGCGGGAGCTAGGGAGCAGTTCTTC.

The rearrangement joins TRBV29-1 to TRBJ1-1; the D is unclear. Trimming removed 3 bases at V and 1 base at J, with 12 bases between. Germline V CDR1 and CDR2: SQVTM, ANQGSEA. The CDR3 contains 14 residues. The CDR3 here is CSVEPRVGNTEAFF. In DNA, the CDR3 is TGCAGCGTTGAGCCCCGGGTAGGGAACACTGAAGCTTTCTTT.

The V gene is TRBV10-3, the J gene TRBJ1-6; the D is unclear. CDR3 size: 12 residues. V lost 3 bases and J 9 bases, leaving 6 bases between the germline ends. Germline assignment: CDR1 ENHRY and CDR2 SYGVKD. CDR3 in amino acids: CAISETGSPLHF. The DNA of the CDR3 is TGTGCCATCAGTGAAACCGGTTCACCCCTCCACTTT.

V and J are TRBV7-9 and TRBJ2-1; no clear D gene. Trimming cost V 1 base and J 8 bases, with 9 bases left between them. This CDR3 is 13 amino acids long. Germline V gives CDR1 SEHNR, CDR2 FQNEAQ (reference sequence). The CDR3 protein is CASSLVSTDEQFF. The CDR3 DNA sequence: TGTGCCAGCAGCTTAGTCAGCACGGATGAGCAGTTCTTC.

This clonotype was counted a few times. V and J are TRBV20-1 and TRBJ2-5, with D maybe TRBD2 (6 bases). Trimming shortened V by 1 base and J by 4 bases, and 10 bases separated the two germline ends. CDR1 is DFQATT and CDR2 is SNEGSKA in the germline V gene (reference sequence). The CDR3 runs to 13 residues. The CDR3 DNA follows: TGCAGTGCTAGAGCTGACGGGGGAGAGACCCAGTACTTC. This sequence encodes CSARADGGETQYF.

V is TRBV27 and J is TRBJ2-5, with D hard to call. Germline CDR1 reads MNHEY; CDR2 reads SMNVEV (reference sequence). With 9 bases removed from V and 5 bases from J, the gap between germline ends came to 16 bases. This CDR3 spans 13 amino acids. CDR3 DNA sequence: TGTGCCAGTCGGCCAACCTCGCGGGAGACCCAGTACTTC. This gives the protein CASRPTSRETQYF.

This chain links TRBV7-8 with TRBJ2-7; D gene ambiguous. Germline V CDR1 and CDR2: SGHVS, FQNEAQ. The CDR3 is made up of 12 amino acids. The V gene lost 5 bases and the J gene lost 2 bases, with 7 bases spanning the gap. The CDR3 nucleotides read TGTGCCAGCAGCCCTCAGGCCTACGAGCAGTACTTC. It specifies CASSPQAYEQYF.

The chain carries TRBV20-1 and TRBJ2-7; perhaps TRBD2 as D (6 bases). Germline CDR1 DFQATT, CDR2 SNEGSKA (reference sequence). V lost 0 bases and J 3 bases, leaving 15 bases between the germline ends. This CDR3 is 15 amino acids long. The DNA of the CDR3 is TGCAGTGCTAGAGATATAGAAGGACTATTCTACGAGCAGTACTTC. Residues: CSARDIEGLFYEQYF.

The V and J genes are TRBV20-1 and TRBJ2-4, with TRBD2 matching 11 bases. The better agreement between TRBJ2-7 and the DNA end casts doubt on the J call. Germline CDR1 DFQATT, CDR2 SNEGSKA (reference sequence). CDR3 length equals 14 residues. The CDR3 loop reads CSARGLAGLGEQYF. The CDR3 DNA follows: TGCAGTGCTAGAGGACTAGCGGGATTGGGCGAGCAGTACTTC.

The chain carries TRBV20-1 and TRBJ2-3; TRBD1 or TRBD2 may be the D gene (5 bases each). Germline-derived CDR1 and CDR2 are DFQATT and SNEGSKA (reference sequence). Deletions cut 5 bases from V and 1 base from J, with 13 bases between. The CDR3 sequence is 14 residues long. CDR3: CSAPRDLGTDTQYF. The CDR3 DNA follows: TGCAGTGCTCCCCGGGACCTCGGCACAGATACGCAGTATTTT.